Included here is one T cell receptor (beta chain) sequence, with context. Antigen specificity is unknown. This sample was included in a study of cytomegalovirus exposure and HLA in healthy donors. In the study overall: Earlier, fewer than 130 million unique TCR beta sequences were recovered from about 200 million T cells by an analysis.

The germline CDR1 and CDR2 sequences are SNHLY and FYNNEI. This CDR3 is 13 amino acids long. The V end lost 7 bases, the J end lost 6 bases, and 13 bases lay between the germline ends. General study points: Analyzed later, association rates of TCRs varied across HLA loci, with DRB1 most and HLA-C fewest. V- and J-gene trimming in TCR beta was tied to a missense DCLRE1C variant by an analysis performed later.

The PCR employed 60 Vbeta primers together with 13 Jbeta primers. In the original workflow: About 11 million shared chains were among the approximately 82 million unique TCR beta chains that a later analysis counted. Assay: immunoSEQ multiplex PCR; the TCRdb copy retains only in-frame clones and omits some. Clone size and the V and J calls come from that table; the DNA yielded D and trimming. The profile shows around 94,000 clones, roughly 83% of them singletons. The TCR comes from a man younger than 35 in good health and CMV-seronegative. The sample was PBMCs. J is TRBJ2-1 and V is TRBV2; TRBD1 might be the D (5 bases). The CDR3 region has the DNA TGTGCCAGCAAATTTCAGGGTATCAATGAGCAGTTCTTC. Translating gives CASKFQGINEQFF. Full variable domain (rest looked up from reference TRBV2 and TRBJ2-1): EPEVTQTPSHQVTQMGQEVILRCVPISNHLYFYWYRQILGQKVEFLVSFYNNEISEKSEIFDDQFSVERPDGSNFTLKIRSTKLEDSAMYFCASKFQGINEQFFGPGTRLTVL.